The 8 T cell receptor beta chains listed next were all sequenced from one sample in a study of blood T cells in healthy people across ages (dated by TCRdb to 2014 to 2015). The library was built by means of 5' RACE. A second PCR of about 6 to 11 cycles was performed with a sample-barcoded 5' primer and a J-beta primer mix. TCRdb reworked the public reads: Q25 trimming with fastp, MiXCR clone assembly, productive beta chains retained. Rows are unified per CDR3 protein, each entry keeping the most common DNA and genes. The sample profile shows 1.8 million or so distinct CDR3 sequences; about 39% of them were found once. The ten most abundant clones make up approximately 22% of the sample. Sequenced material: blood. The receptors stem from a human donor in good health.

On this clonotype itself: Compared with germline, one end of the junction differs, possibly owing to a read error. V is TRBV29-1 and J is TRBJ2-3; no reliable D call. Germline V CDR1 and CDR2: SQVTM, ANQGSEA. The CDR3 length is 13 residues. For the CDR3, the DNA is TGCAGCGTCGAAGAGGTTTTGTGGGATACGCAGTATTTT. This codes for CSVEEVLWDTQYF.

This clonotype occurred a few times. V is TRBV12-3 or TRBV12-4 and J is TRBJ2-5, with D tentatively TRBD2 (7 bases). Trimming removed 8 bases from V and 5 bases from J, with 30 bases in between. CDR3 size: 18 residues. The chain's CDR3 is CASAGDGEGGAVSETQYF. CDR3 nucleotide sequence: TGTGCCAGCGCGGGTGATGGAGAGGGGGGGGCCGTTAGTGAGACCCAGTACTTC.

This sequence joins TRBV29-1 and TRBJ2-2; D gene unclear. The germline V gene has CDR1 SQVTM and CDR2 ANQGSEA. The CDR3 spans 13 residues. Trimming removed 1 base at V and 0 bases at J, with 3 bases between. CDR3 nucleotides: TGCAGCGTTGAAGGTTCGAACACCGGGGAGCTGTTTTTT. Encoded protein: CSVEGSNTGELFF.

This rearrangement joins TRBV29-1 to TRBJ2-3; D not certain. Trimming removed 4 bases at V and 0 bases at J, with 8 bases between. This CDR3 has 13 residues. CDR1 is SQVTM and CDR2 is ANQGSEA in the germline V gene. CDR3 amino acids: CSVGVVSTDTQYF. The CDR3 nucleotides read TGCAGCGTTGGAGTAGTGAGCACAGATACGCAGTATTTT.

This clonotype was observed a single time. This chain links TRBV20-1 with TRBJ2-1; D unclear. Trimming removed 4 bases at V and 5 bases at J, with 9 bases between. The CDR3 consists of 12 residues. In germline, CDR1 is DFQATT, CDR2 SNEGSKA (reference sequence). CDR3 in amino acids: CSATGTNNEQFF. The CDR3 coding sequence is TGCAGTGCTACAGGAACCAACAATGAGCAGTTCTTC.

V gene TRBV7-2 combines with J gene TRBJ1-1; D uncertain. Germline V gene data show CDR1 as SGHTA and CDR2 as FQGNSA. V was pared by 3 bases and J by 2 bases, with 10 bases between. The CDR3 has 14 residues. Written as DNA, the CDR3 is TGTGCCAGCAGCTTTTATGGATCTAACACTGAAGCTTTCTTT. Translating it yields CASSFYGSNTEAFF.

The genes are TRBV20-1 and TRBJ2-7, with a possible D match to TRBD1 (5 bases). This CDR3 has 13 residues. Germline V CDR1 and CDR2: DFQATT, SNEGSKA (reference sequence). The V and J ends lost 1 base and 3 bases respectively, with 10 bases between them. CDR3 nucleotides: TGCAGTGCTAGAGGGCCCCAGGGCTACGAGCAGTACTTC. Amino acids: CSARGPQGYEQYF.

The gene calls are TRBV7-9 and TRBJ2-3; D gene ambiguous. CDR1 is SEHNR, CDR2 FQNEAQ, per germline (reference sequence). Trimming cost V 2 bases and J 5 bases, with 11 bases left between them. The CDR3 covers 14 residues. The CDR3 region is CASSLLDTVDTQYF. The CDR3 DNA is TGTGCCAGCAGCTTACTTGACACCGTAGATACGCAGTATTTT.